The TCR beta chain described here comes from a study of blood T cells in healthy people across ages. Study results and limitations: With unsorted PBMCs, a conclusive comparison of naive versus antigen-experienced cells was not possible. TCR beta diversity per million T cells fell roughly linearly with age.

Next came a second PCR, run for roughly 6 to 11 cycles, which used a sample-barcoded 5' primer along with a J-beta primer mix. Unique molecular identifiers of 12 random nucleotides labeled each cDNA. Each CDR3 protein gets one entry after TCRdb re-called the 5' RACE reads with MiXCR. The data show about 1,500,000 distinct CDR3 sequences, around 42% seen once. Sample donors were healthy Caucasian individuals that came from Russia, aged roughly 6 to 95. V lost 5 bases and J lost 9, with 11 bases in between. The CDR3 is 12 residues long. Germline V lookup: CDR1 SEHNR, CDR2 FQNEAQ (reference sequence). Points on this clonotype: Its target is not known.

This clonotype originated in a woman aged 18-30 years in good health. V usage is TRBV7-9 and J usage is TRBJ2-1, with D maybe TRBD1 (6 bases). The sequencing sample was made of blood. DNA for the CDR3: TGTGCCAGCAGCGGAGGACAGAGTGAGCAGTTCTTC. Translation: CASSGGQSEQFF.